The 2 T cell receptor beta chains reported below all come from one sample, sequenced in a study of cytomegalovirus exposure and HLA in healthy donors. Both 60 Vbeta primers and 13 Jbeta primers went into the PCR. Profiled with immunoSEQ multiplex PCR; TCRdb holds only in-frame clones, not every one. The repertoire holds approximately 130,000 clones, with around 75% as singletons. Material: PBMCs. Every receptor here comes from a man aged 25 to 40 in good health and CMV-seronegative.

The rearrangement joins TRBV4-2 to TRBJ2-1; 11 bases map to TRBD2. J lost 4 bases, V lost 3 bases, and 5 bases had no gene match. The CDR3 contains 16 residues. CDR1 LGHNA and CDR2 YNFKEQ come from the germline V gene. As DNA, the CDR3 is TGTGCCAGCAGCCAGGAGACTAGCGGGACGTACAATGAGCAGTTCTTC. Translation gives CASSQETSGTYNEQFF.

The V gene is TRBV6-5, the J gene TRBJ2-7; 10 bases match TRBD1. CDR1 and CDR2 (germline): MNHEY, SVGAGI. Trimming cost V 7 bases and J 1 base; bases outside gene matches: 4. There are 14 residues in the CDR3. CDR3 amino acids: CASKRTGGSYEQYF. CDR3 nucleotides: TGTGCCAGCAAGCGGACAGGGGGGTCCTACGAGCAGTACTTC.